Following are 7 T cell receptor beta chains from one sample sequenced in a study of chronic HIV infection and antiretroviral therapy. TCRdb re-called the 5' RACE reads through MiXCR, storing one row per CDR3 protein. The sample lists 40,000 or so distinct CDR3 sequences; roughly 7.6% were seen once. Specimen: peripheral blood. Receptor source: an adult who had HIV and had not received antiretroviral therapy, or was an uninfected healthy control (not recorded which).

This clonotype was counted many times. This chain links TRBV28 with TRBJ2-5, with TRBD2 as a possible D gene (6 bases). CDR3 length: 14 residues. The germline gives CDR1 MDHEN, CDR2 SYDVKM. V lost 7 bases and J 2 bases, leaving 14 bases between the germline ends. CDR3 protein: CASNYGTLQETQYF. The CDR3 coding sequence is TGTGCCAGCAACTACGGGACTCTTCAAGAGACCCAGTACTTC.

This clonotype was picked up a small number of times. The V call is TRBV9, the J call TRBJ2-1; D unclear. Germline CDR1 SGDLS, CDR2 YYNGEE. CDR3 length: 14 residues. V was pared by 0 bases and J by 9 bases, with 13 bases between. The chain's CDR3 is CASSVDTSFGEQFF. The CDR3 DNA is TGTGCCAGCAGCGTAGACACAAGTTTTGGTGAGCAGTTCTTC.

This chain uses TRBV10-3 with TRBJ2-3, with a weak D call TRBD1 (5 bases). The CDR3 sequence is 14 residues long. Germline CDR1 reads ENHRY; CDR2 reads SYGVKD. Trimming took 6 bases from V and 1 from J, leaving 11 bases between them. This CDR3 reads CAISPTQGTDTQYF. DNA for the CDR3: TGTGCCATCAGCCCTACACAGGGCACAGATACGCAGTATTTT.

In its sample, this clonotype was seen a few times. This chain connects TRBV7-2 to TRBJ2-7, with TRBD1 matching 9 bases. From germline, CDR1 is SGHTA and CDR2 FQGNSA. The CDR3 extends over 16 amino acids. The V segment lost 5 bases and the J segment 7 bases; nucleotides outside the gene matches: 15. The CDR3 reads CASSPPQQGAPREQYF. The CDR3 nucleotides read TGTGCCAGCAGCCCCCCTCAACAGGGGGCGCCGAGAGAGCAGTACTTC.

This clonotype showed up many times. The chain links TRBV28 to TRBJ2-1; TRBD2 matches 11 bases. CDR3 size: 15 residues. Germline-derived CDR1 and CDR2 are MDHEN and SYDVKM. V lost 7 bases and J lost 6; bases outside the gene matches: 8. The CDR3 loop reads CASTVSGRAANEQFF. The CDR3, as DNA: TGTGCCAGCACTGTTAGCGGGAGGGCAGCCAATGAGCAGTTCTTC.

The CDR3: CSAREGEGYEQYF. CDR3 DNA: TGCAGTGCTAGAGAGGGTGAAGGCTACGAGCAGTACTTC. The chain joins TRBV20-1 to TRBJ2-7; D not certain. This CDR3 comprises 13 residues. Trimming pared 0 bases from V and 3 bases from J, leaving 9 bases between. Germline V gene data show CDR1 as DFQATT and CDR2 as SNEGSKA (reference sequence).

This clonotype has ten or more counts. This chain connects TRBV6-1 to TRBJ2-7; no clear D gene. V dropped 7 bases and J dropped 4 bases, with 20 bases sitting between them. Germline V gene data show CDR1 as MNHNS and CDR2 as SASEGT. The CDR3 is made up of 15 amino acids. CDR3 nucleotide sequence: TGTGCCAGCAAACAAACATCGCAGGCAAGGTACGAGCAGTACTTC. Residues: CASKQTSQARYEQYF.